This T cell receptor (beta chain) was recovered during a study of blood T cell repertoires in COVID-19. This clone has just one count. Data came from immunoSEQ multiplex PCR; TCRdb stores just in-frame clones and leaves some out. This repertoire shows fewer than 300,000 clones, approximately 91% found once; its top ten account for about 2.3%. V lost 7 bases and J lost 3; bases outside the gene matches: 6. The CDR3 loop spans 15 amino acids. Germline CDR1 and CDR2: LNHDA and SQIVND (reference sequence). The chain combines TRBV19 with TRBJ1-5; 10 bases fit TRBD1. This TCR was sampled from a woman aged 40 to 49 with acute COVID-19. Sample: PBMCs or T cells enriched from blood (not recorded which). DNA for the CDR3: TGTGCCAGTACTCCGGGACAGGGGAACAATCAGCCCCAGCATTTT. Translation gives CASTPGQGNNQPQHF.